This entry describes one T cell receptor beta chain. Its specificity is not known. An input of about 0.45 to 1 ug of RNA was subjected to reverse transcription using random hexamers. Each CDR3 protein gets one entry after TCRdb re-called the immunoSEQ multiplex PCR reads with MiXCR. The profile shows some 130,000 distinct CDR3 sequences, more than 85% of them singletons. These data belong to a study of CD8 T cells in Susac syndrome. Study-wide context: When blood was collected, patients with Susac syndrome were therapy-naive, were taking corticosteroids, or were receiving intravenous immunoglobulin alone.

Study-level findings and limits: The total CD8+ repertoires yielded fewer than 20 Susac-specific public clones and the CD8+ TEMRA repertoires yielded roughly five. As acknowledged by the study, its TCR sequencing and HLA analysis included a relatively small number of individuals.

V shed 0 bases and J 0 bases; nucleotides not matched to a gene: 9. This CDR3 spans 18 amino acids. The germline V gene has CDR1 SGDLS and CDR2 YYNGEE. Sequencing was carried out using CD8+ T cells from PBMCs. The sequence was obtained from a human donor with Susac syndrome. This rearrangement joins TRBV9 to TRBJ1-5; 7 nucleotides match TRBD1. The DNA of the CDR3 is TGTGCCAGCAGCGTAGGCCCGGGACAGCCGAGTAGCAATCAGCCCCAGCATTTT. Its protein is CASSVGPGQPSSNQPQHF.